A selection of T cell receptor beta chains follows, all from one sample in a study of T cell repertoires in cytomegalovirus infection. In TCRdb, the reads were re-called with MiXCR into one record per CDR3 protein. Of roughly 600,000 distinct CDR3 sequences in the sample, roughly 24% are singletons; the top ten hold roughly 8%. Sequencing used CD8+ T cells from PBMCs. The receptors were gathered from a human donor in good health (CMV status not recorded). Some clones in this sample may be carry-over from other donors' samples. CDR3s include the opening cysteine and the closing phenylalanine or tryptophan. D genes are given only for firm matches. Size is stated for part of the rows, as once, few or many counts, or as a class when the clone is expanded.

size,D,J,V,CDR3,DNA
-,TRBD1,TRBJ1-2,TRBV19,CASSWAGTASTYYGYTF,TGTGCCAGTAGTTGGGCCGGGACAGCTTCGACCTACTATGGCTACACCTTC
few,-,TRBJ1-4,TRBV6-5,CASSYLGASEKLFF,TGTGCCAGCAGTTACCTGGGGGCAAGTGAAAAACTGTTTTTT
many,-,TRBJ2-1,TRBV6-5,CASSLGLGTYNEQFF,TGTGCCAGCAGTCTGGGACTGGGAACCTACAATGAGCAGTTCTTC
-,-,TRBJ1-2,TRBV20-1,CSARIVLTNGYTF,TGCAGTGCTAGAATCGTACTAACTAATGGCTACACCTTC
many,-,TRBJ1-6,TRBV28,CASSFLAGGYNSPLHF,TGTGCCAGCAGTTTCCTGGCGGGGGGTTATAATTCACCCCTCCACTTT
-,-,TRBJ2-1,TRBV18,CASSPPGYEQFF,TGTGCCAGCTCACCACCTGGATATGAGCAGTTCTTC
-,-,TRBJ1-1,TRBV10-3,CAISEGSYNTEAFF,TGTGCCATCAGTGAGGGAAGTTACAACACTGAAGCTTTCTTT
few,-,TRBJ2-2,TRBV28,CASSLEGEELFF,TGTGCCAGCAGTTTGGAGGGGGAGGAGCTGTTTTTT
-,-,TRBJ2-2,TRBV7-9,CASSLGAANTGELFF,TGTGCCAGCAGCTTAGGAGCCGCGAACACCGGGGAGCTGTTTTTT
many,-,TRBJ2-3,TRBV7-9,CASSSSLSSTDTQYF,TGTGCCAGCAGCTCCTCTCTTAGTAGCACAGATACGCAGTATTTT
-,-,TRBJ1-1,TRBV28,CASCPPADTEAFF,TGTGCCAGCTGCCCCCCCGCGGACACTGAAGCTTTCTTT
-,TRBD1,TRBJ1-4,TRBV12-3/TRBV12-4,CASKRTGDEKLFF,TGTGCCAGCAAAAGGACAGGGGATGAAAAACTGTTTTTT
few,-,TRBJ1-6,TRBV24-1,CATSAGGNSPLHF,TGTGCCACCAGTGCCGGGGGGAATTCACCCCTCCACTTT
few,-,TRBJ1-6,TRBV6-5,CASSSGSGSPLHF,TGTGCCAGCAGTTCAGGGTCCGGATCACCCCTCCACTTT
-,-,TRBJ1-5,TRBV20-1,CSARASSLSNQPQHF,TGCAGTGCTAGAGCATCTTCACTCAGCAATCAGCCCCAGCATTTT
few,-,TRBJ1-1,TRBV12-3/TRBV12-4,CASSPLAPNTEAFF,TGTGCCAGCAGTCCCCTGGCTCCGAACACTGAAGCTTTCTTT
many,-,TRBJ2-2,TRBV6-6,CASSYTSGAGELFF,TGTGCCAGCAGTTACACCTCCGGGGCCGGGGAGCTGTTTTTT
many,-,TRBJ1-6,TRBV19,CASSRGGSPLHF,TGTGCCAGTAGTAGGGGGGGATCACCCCTCCACTTT
many,-,TRBJ2-1,TRBV7-6,CASSLAPPFRGEYNEQFF,TGTGCCAGCAGCTTAGCACCCCCCTTCCGCGGGGAGTACAATGAGCAGTTCTTC
many,TRBD2,TRBJ2-3,TRBV7-6,CASSLGASGGTGDTQYF,TGTGCCAGCAGCTTAGGGGCCAGCGGGGGGACCGGAGATACGCAGTATTTT
-,-,TRBJ1-5,TRBV5-1,CASSFGGRDQPQHF,TGCGCCAGCAGCTTCGGGGGGCGCGATCAGCCCCAGCATTTT
few,TRBD2,TRBJ2-1,TRBV10-3,CAISESGGTSVEQFF,TGTGCCATCAGTGAGTCGGGGGGGACGTCAGTTGAGCAGTTCTTC
few,-,TRBJ2-3,TRBV10-3,CAISSPADTQYF,TGTGCCATCAGCTCGCCGGCAGATACGCAGTATTTT
many,TRBD2,TRBJ2-1,TRBV4-1,CASSQALAGAYNEQFF,TGCGCCAGCAGCCAAGCGCTAGCGGGGGCCTACAATGAGCAGTTCTTC
many,-,TRBJ2-1,TRBV4-1,CASSQYVGENEQFF,TGCGCCAGCAGCCAATATGTGGGAGAGAATGAGCAGTTCTTC
many,-,TRBJ1-1,TRBV6-1,CASNTGSYGTEAFF,TGTGCCAGCAACACAGGGTCTTACGGCACTGAAGCTTTCTTT
-,-,TRBJ2-2,TRBV2,CASKDRQNTGELFF,TGTGCCAGCAAGGACAGACAGAACACCGGGGAGCTGTTTTTT
-,-,TRBJ1-5,TRBV27,CASSSRTGNQPQHF,TGTGCCAGCAGTTCTCGGACCGGGAATCAGCCCCAGCATTTT
many,-,TRBJ2-7,TRBV7-2,CASSLVGDGGSYEQYF,TGTGCCAGCAGCTTAGTGGGGGACGGAGGGTCCTACGAGCAGTACTTC
once,-,TRBJ1-6,TRBV20-1,CSATTRAYNSPLHF,TGCAGTGCCACTACGAGGGCTTATAATTCACCCCTCCACTTT
-,TRBD1,TRBJ1-1,TRBV12-5,CASGFWTGVRTEAFF,TGTGCTAGTGGTTTTTGGACAGGGGTACGGACTGAAGCTTTCTTT
few,TRBD1,TRBJ2-4,TRBV5-6,CASSLLDRGNIQYF,TGTGCCAGCAGCTTGTTGGACAGGGGAAACATTCAGTACTTC
few,-,TRBJ1-1,TRBV2,CASSGGEAEAFF,TGTGCCAGCAGTGGGGGAGAAGCTGAAGCTTTCTTT
few,TRBD1,TRBJ1-5,TRBV28,CASRTGRYQPQHF,TGTGCCAGCAGGACAGGGAGATATCAGCCCCAGCATTTT
few,TRBD1,TRBJ2-1,TRBV20-1,CSAQVTGTGRYNEQFF,TGCAGTGCCCAAGTTACCGGGACAGGGAGGTACAATGAGCAGTTCTTC
-,TRBD2,TRBJ2-5,TRBV7-2,CASRIAGGPWRTQYF,TGTGCCAGCAGAATAGCGGGGGGGCCATGGCGGACCCAGTACTTC
-,-,TRBJ2-7,TRBV19,CASAARVYSYNEQYF,TGTGCCAGTGCCGCCAGGGTCTACTCCTACAATGAGCAGTACTTC
many,-,TRBJ2-5,TRBV7-9,CASSLAGMYQETQYF,TGTGCCAGCAGCTTAGCGGGGATGTACCAAGAGACCCAGTACTTC
-,-,TRBJ1-5,TRBV6-6,CASSYLAGLSNQPQHF,TGTGCCAGCAGTTACTTGGCGGGACTTAGCAATCAGCCCCAGCATTTT
-,-,TRBJ1-1,TRBV27,CATLAGGRGRLNTEAFF,TGTGCCACCTTGGCTGGGGGGAGGGGCAGACTGAACACTGAAGCTTTCTTT
-,-,TRBJ2-2,TRBV5-5,CASSFSDRSAGELFF,TGTGCCAGCAGCTTCTCTGACAGATCCGCCGGGGAGCTGTTTTTT
-,TRBD1,TRBJ1-5,TRBV5-1,CASSEAGGRGQPQHF,TGCGCCAGCAGCGAGGCAGGGGGCAGGGGACAGCCCCAGCATTTT
-,-,TRBJ2-7,TRBV2,CASGSGTPEQYF,TGTGCCAGCGGTTCCGGGACTCCCGAGCAGTACTTC
many,TRBD1,TRBJ1-5,TRBV4-1,CASSQAGQGLQPQHF,TGCGCCAGCAGCCAAGCGGGACAGGGGTTGCAGCCCCAGCATTTT
many,TRBD1,TRBJ2-3,TRBV14,CASSLLGTGDTDTQYF,TGTGCCAGCAGCCTCCTCGGGACAGGAGACACAGATACGCAGTATTTT
-,-,TRBJ1-2,TRBV20-1,CSARDLGAGPHQGYGYTF,TGCAGTGCTAGAGACCTCGGAGCAGGGCCCCATCAGGGCTATGGCTACACCTTC